The 23 T cell receptor beta chains in this list originate from one sample, sequenced in a study of cytomegalovirus exposure and HLA in healthy donors. The PCR made use of 60 Vbeta and 13 Jbeta primers. Assay used: immunoSEQ multiplex PCR; TCRdb lists only in-frame clones, some missing. Found here are roughly 240,000 clones, about three quarters of them singletons; the top ten hold more than 0.45%. Sequenced input: PBMCs. Receptor source: a boy aged 5-17 years in good health and CMV-seronegative.

The chain couples TRBV10-1 to TRBJ2-3, with unresolved D. The CDR3 is 14 amino acids. V lost 6 bases and J lost 0, with 10 bases in between. Per germline, CDR1 WNHNN and CDR2 SYGVQD (reference sequence). DNA of the CDR3: TGCGCCAGCAGCAGGCTGGCAAGCACAGATACGCAGTATTTT. Its protein product is CASSRLASTDTQYF.

This sequence joins TRBV27 and TRBJ2-7; TRBD2 might be the D (6 bases). The germline gives CDR1 MNHEY, CDR2 SMNVEV (reference sequence). The V gene lost 4 bases and the J gene lost 5 bases, with 15 bases spanning the gap. This CDR3 is 14 amino acids long. CDR3 loop: CASSSGASANEQYF. Here the CDR3 DNA reads TGTGCCAGCAGTTCTGGGGCTAGCGCCAACGAGCAGTACTTC.

The chain is built from TRBV11-3 and TRBJ2-7, with TRBD2 identical over 10 bases. Germline CDR1 reads SGHNT; CDR2 reads YENEEA. After removal of 4 bases from V and 7 bases from J, the junction contained 10 bases not matched to a gene. CDR3 length: 15 residues. For the CDR3, the DNA is TGTGCCAGCAGCTCCGGGACTAGCGTGGGGGGTGAGCAGTACTTC. Protein: CASSSGTSVGGEQYF.

This rearrangement joins TRBV11-2 to TRBJ2-3; tentative D call: TRBD1 (6 bases). Germline lookup yields CDR1 SGHAT and CDR2 FQNNGV. The CDR3 is 16 amino acids. Trimming removed 1 base at V and 0 bases at J, with 11 bases between. The CDR3 bases are TGTGCCAGCAGCTTAGCGAGGGGGATAAGCACAGATACGCAGTATTTT. Protein sequence: CASSLARGISTDTQYF.

This clone was seen once. The germline gene is not matched at one end of the junction; a read error may be the cause. The chain has TRBV7-7 and TRBJ2-3; perhaps TRBD1 as D (5 bases). From germline, CDR1 is SSHAT and CDR2 FNYEAQ (reference sequence). The CDR3 is 13 amino acids. CDR3 sequence: CASSLGALDTQYF. CDR3 sequence (DNA): TGTGCTAGCAGCTTAGGGGCTTTAGATACGCAGTATTTT.

The chain uses TRBV5-1 and TRBJ2-3, with D tentatively TRBD2 (5 bases). V lost 3 bases to trimming and J lost 2 bases, with 16 bases between them. This CDR3 has 16 residues. CDR1 and CDR2 (germline): SGHRS, YFSETQ. The CDR3 nucleotides read TGCGCCAGCAGCTCGGGGTTTAGCGACTTCACAGATACGCAGTATTTT. This translates into CASSSGFSDFTDTQYF.

This chain joins TRBV29-1 and TRBJ2-5, with 8 bases lining up with TRBD1. V lost 0 bases, J lost 4 bases, and 4 bases stayed unmatched. This CDR3 is 14 amino acids long. Germline CDR1 reads SQVTM; CDR2 reads ANQGSEA. The DNA for the CDR3 is TGCAGCGTTGAAGAGGACAGGGTACGAGAGACCCAGTACTTC. Translating gives CSVEEDRVRETQYF.

The J gene is TRBJ1-1, the V gene TRBV29-1; 9 bases align to TRBD1. Germline V CDR1 and CDR2: SQVTM, ANQGSEA. CDR3 size: 13 residues. Trimming removed 1 base from V and 10 bases from J; junction bases left unmatched: 7. The CDR3 DNA sequence: TGCAGCGTTGAAGTCGGTAAGGGACAGGGAGCTTTCTTT. As protein: CSVEVGKGQGAFF.

There are a few counts of this clone. In DNA form, the CDR3 reads TGTGCCAGCAGCTTAGTGAGGGGTCTAGCGGGCGATGCAGATACGCAGTATTTT. Protein: CASSLVRGLAGDADTQYF. This sequence joins TRBV7-8 and TRBJ2-3; TRBD2 aligns across 8 bases. This CDR3 is 18 amino acids long. Trimming at V came to 1 base and at J to 4 bases, leaving 13 bases not matched to a gene. The germline gives CDR1 SGHVS, CDR2 FQNEAQ.

This clone was observed a few times. V gene TRBV29-1 combines with J gene TRBJ1-1, with no clear D. CDR3 length equals 11 residues. From germline, CDR1 is SQVTM and CDR2 ANQGSEA. Trimming shortened V by 7 bases and J by 2 bases, and 8 bases separated the two germline ends. For the CDR3, the DNA is TGCAGCGCAACAAGAAACACTGAAGCTTTCTTT. Translation gives CSATRNTEAFF. Using reference TRBV29-1 and TRBJ1-1 for the parts outside the CDR3, the full variable domain is SAVISQKPSRDICQRGTSLTIQCQVDSQVTMMFWYRQQPGQSLTLIATANQGSEATYESGFVIDKFPISRPNLTFSTLTVSNMSPEDSSIYLCSATRNTEAFFGQGTRLTVV.

The rearrangement links TRBV7-9 to TRBJ2-7, with 9 positions matching TRBD1. Germline-derived CDR1 and CDR2 are SEHNR and FQNEAQ (reference sequence). V was pared by 1 base and J by 9 bases, with 7 bases of the junction left unmatched. The CDR3 runs to 14 residues. CDR3 amino acids: CASSLVTGGPVQYF. CDR3 bases: TGTGCCAGCAGCTTAGTGACAGGGGGACCCGTGCAGTACTTC.

The genes are TRBV11-3 and TRBJ2-7, with 9 bases matching TRBD1. The CDR3 loop spans 14 amino acids. The germline gives CDR1 SGHNT, CDR2 YENEEA. The ends lost 5 bases at V and 2 bases at J; junction bases unmatched: 4. The CDR3 here is CASSPDRGTYEQYF. CDR3 DNA: TGTGCCAGCAGCCCCGACAGGGGGACCTACGAGCAGTACTTC.

This chain joins TRBV5-1 and TRBJ2-7, with 7 bases fitting TRBD1. This CDR3 spans 13 amino acids. Looked up from germline, CDR1 is SGHRS and CDR2 is YFSETQ. Trimming at V came to 2 bases and at J to 5 bases, leaving 4 bases not matched to a gene. The CDR3 spells CASSFDRAHEQYF. CDR3 DNA: TGCGCCAGCAGCTTCGACAGGGCCCACGAGCAGTACTTC. The full variable domain, in which reference TRBV5-1 and TRBJ2-7 provide the parts outside the CDR3, is KAGVTQTPRYLIKTRGQQVTLSCSPISGHRSVSWYQQTPGQGLQFLFEYFSETQRNKGNFPGRFSGRQFSNSRSEMNVSTLELGDSALYLCASSFDRAHEQYFGPGTRLTVT.

The gene calls are TRBV20-1 and TRBJ2-7; possible D gene TRBD2, 6 bases. Germline assignment: CDR1 DFQATT and CDR2 SNEGSKA (reference sequence). The CDR3 has 11 residues. Trimming pared 5 bases from V and 4 bases from J, leaving 9 bases between. CDR3 region: CSALAAYEQYF. Written as DNA, the CDR3 is TGCAGTGCTTTAGCGGCTTACGAGCAGTACTTC.

The rearrangement joins TRBV6-5 to TRBJ2-7, with unresolved D. CDR1 and CDR2 (germline): MNHEY, SVGAGI. V lost 5 bases and J lost 3, with 14 bases in between. This CDR3 is built from 14 residues. The DNA for the CDR3 is TGTGCCAGCAGTGCTAACCCTGCCCTCTACGAGCAGTACTTC. Encoded protein: CASSANPALYEQYF.

With regard to this clone: The junction and the germline gene differ at one end; a read error may be behind it. The chain links TRBV7-6 to TRBJ2-1, with TRBD2 matching over 10 bases. CDR3 length equals 14 residues. The germline V gene encodes CDR1 SGHVS and CDR2 FNYEAQ. CDR3 sequence (DNA): TGTGTCAGCAGCTTTGGGACTAGCGACAATGAGCAGTTCTTC. Its protein is CVSSFGTSDNEQFF.

The rearrangement links TRBV2 to TRBJ1-4, with 7 bases matching TRBD1. Germline V lookup: CDR1 SNHLY, CDR2 FYNNEI. V dropped 6 bases and J dropped 11; count of bases not matched to a gene: 6. This CDR3 contains 12 residues. Here the CDR3 DNA reads TGTGCCAGCAGCGGGGGACAGCAGAAACTGTTTTTT. Translated, it gives CASSGGQQKLFF.

V usage is TRBV27 and J usage is TRBJ1-1; D unresolved. CDR3 length: 14 residues. Trimming removed 0 bases at V and 1 base at J, with 6 bases between. Looked up from germline, CDR1 is MNHEY and CDR2 is SMNVEV (reference sequence). As DNA, the CDR3 is TGTGCCAGCAGTTTATCCCTAGGGAACACTGAAGCTTTCTTT. This encodes CASSLSLGNTEAFF.

The V and J genes are TRBV11-3 and TRBJ2-5, with no clear D. Germline assignment: CDR1 SGHNT and CDR2 YENEEA. CDR3 size: 15 residues. V lost 3 bases and J lost 2, with 13 bases in between. The CDR3 region has the DNA TGTGCCAGCAGCTTGAGCATGAACAGTCAAGAGACCCAGTACTTC. This translates into CASSLSMNSQETQYF.

The chain carries TRBV11-2 and TRBJ2-7, with D perhaps matching TRBD2 (6 bases). Deletions cut 5 bases from V and 5 bases from J, with 10 bases between. Germline-derived CDR1 and CDR2 are SGHAT and FQNNGV. CDR3 length: 12 amino acids. In nucleotides, the CDR3 is TGTGCCAGCAGCCCTTGGGGGGACGAGCAGTACTTC. It is translated as CASSPWGDEQYF.

CDR3 nucleotide sequence: TGCGCCAGCAGCCAAGTCGGGGGTATATTCAACTATGGCTACACCTTC. This sequence encodes CASSQVGGIFNYGYTF. The gene calls are TRBV4-1 and TRBJ1-2, with D perhaps matching TRBD1 (5 bases). CDR1 is MGHRA, CDR2 YSYEKL, per germline. The V gene lost 1 base and the J gene lost 2 bases, with 14 bases spanning the gap. This CDR3 is built from 16 residues.

This clone is a singleton in its sample. V usage is TRBV19 and J usage is TRBJ1-2; 10 bases agree with TRBD1. CDR3 length equals 12 residues. J was trimmed by 4 bases and V by 9 bases; bases with no gene match: 2. Germline CDR1 and CDR2: LNHDA and SQIVND (reference sequence). The CDR3 protein is CARTGGFYGYTF. CDR3 in DNA: TGTGCCAGGACAGGGGGCTTCTATGGCTACACCTTC.

V gene TRBV10-3 combines with J gene TRBJ1-1, with D unclear. Germline V gene sequence: CDR1 ENHRY, CDR2 SYGVKD. The CDR3 is 15 residues long. V shed 3 bases and J shed 4 bases, with 15 bases lying between them. The chain's CDR3 is CAISEKGAMLTEAFF. For the CDR3, the DNA is TGTGCCATCAGTGAAAAGGGAGCGATGCTCACTGAAGCTTTCTTT.